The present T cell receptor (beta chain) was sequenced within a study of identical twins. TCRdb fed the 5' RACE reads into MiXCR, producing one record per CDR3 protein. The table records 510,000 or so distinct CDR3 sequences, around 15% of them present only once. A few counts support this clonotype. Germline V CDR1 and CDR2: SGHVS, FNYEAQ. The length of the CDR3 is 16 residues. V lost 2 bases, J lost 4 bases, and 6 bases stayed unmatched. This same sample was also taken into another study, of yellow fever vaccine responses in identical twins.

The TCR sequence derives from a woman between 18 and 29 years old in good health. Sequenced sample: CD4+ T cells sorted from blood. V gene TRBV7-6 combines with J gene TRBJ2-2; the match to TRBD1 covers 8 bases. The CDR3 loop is CASSLQQGDRTGELFF. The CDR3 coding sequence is TGTGCCAGCAGCTTACAACAGGGGGATCGCACCGGGGAGCTGTTTTTT.